This T cell receptor beta chain derives from a study of shared clonotypes between healthy human individuals. The study's findings and limits: Larger estimated richness was generally seen in naive subsets than in memory subsets. Compared with clonotypes that all four donors shared, non-shared clonotypes had lower generation probabilities.

The data were produced by immunoSEQ multiplex PCR, yet TCRdb's version contains in-frame clones alone and is incomplete. The sample includes about 600,000 clones, roughly 97% of them seen just once. The V gene end was trimmed by 5 bases and the J gene end by 6 bases; junction bases not matched to a gene: 5. The CDR3 consists of 14 residues. Germline loops: CDR1 SGHTA, CDR2 FQGNSA. Details on this clone: Its antigen is not identified.

Researchers partitioned CD4+ cells into CD45RA+ naive and CD45RA-negative memory subsets. J is TRBJ1-5 and V is TRBV7-2; 9 nucleotides match TRBD1. Sequenced input: naive CD4+ T cells sorted from blood. Subset given: CD45RA+ positively selected. The sequence came from a woman aged 30 to 39 in good health. The CDR3 DNA is TGTGCCAGCAGCGACGGGACAGGGAGTCAGCCCCAGCATTTT. It specifies CASSDGTGSQPQHF.